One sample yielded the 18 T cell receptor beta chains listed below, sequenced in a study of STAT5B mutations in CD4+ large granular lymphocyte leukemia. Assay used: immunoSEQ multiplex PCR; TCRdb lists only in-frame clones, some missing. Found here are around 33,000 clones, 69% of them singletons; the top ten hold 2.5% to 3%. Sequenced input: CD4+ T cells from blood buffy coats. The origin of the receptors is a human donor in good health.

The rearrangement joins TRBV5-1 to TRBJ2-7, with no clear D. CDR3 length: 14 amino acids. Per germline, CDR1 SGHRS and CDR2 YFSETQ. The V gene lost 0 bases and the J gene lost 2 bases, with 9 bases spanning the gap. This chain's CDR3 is CASSLATNTYEQYF. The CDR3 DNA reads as TGCGCCAGCAGCTTGGCCACGAACACCTACGAGCAGTACTTC. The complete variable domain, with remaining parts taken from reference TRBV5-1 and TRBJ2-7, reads KAGVTQTPRYLIKTRGQQVTLSCSPISGHRSVSWYQQTPGQGLQFLFEYFSETQRNKGNFPGRFSGRQFSNSRSEMNVSTLELGDSALYLCASSLATNTYEQYFGPGTRLTVT.

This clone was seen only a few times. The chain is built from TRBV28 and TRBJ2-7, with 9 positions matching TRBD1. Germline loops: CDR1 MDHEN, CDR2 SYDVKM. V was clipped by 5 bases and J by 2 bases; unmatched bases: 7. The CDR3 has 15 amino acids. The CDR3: CASSVIGTGTYEQYF. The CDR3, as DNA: TGTGCCAGCAGTGTCATCGGGACAGGGACCTACGAGCAGTACTTC.

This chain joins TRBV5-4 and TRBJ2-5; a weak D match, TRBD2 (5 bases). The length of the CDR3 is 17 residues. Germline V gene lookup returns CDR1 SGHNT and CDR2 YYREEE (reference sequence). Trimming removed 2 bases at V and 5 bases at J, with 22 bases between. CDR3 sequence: CASSFETSWRSFETQYF. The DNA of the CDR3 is TGTGCCAGCAGCTTCGAGACATCATGGAGGAGTTTTGAGACCCAGTACTTC.

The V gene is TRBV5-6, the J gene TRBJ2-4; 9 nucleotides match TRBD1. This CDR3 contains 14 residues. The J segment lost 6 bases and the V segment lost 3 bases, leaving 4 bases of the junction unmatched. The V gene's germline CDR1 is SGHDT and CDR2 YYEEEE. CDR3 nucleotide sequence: TGTGCCAGCAGCTCACAGGGGGCCTCAAACATTCAGTACTTC. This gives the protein CASSSQGASNIQYF.

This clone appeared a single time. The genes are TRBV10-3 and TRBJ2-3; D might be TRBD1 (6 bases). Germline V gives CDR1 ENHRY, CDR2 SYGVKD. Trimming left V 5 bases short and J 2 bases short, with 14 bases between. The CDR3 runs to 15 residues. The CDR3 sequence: CAISPRDTYTDTQYF. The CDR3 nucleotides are TGTGCCATCAGTCCGAGGGACACCTACACAGATACGCAGTATTTT.

In DNA form, the CDR3 reads TGTGCCAGCAGCGTAGCACTAGCGGAGCAAGAGACCCAGTACTTC. Its translation is CASSVALAEQETQYF. The chain couples TRBV9 to TRBJ2-5; 8 nucleotides line up with TRBD2. CDR1 is SGDLS and CDR2 is YYNGEE in the germline V gene. The ends lost 0 bases at V and 2 bases at J; junction bases unmatched: 3. The length of the CDR3 is 15 residues.

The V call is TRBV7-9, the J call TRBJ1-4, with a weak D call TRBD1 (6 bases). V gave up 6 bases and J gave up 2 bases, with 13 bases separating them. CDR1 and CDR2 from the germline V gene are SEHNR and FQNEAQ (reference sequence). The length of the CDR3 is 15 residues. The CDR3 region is CASRRPGHTNEKLFF. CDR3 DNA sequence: TGTGCCAGCAGGCGACCGGGACATACTAATGAAAAACTGTTTTTT. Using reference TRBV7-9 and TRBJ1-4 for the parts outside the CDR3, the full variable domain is DTGVSQNPRHKITKRGQNVTFRCDPISEHNRLYWYRQTLGQGPEFLTYFQNEAQLEKSRLLSDRFSAERPKGSFSTLEIQRTEQGDSAMYLCASRRPGHTNEKLFFGSGTQLSVL.

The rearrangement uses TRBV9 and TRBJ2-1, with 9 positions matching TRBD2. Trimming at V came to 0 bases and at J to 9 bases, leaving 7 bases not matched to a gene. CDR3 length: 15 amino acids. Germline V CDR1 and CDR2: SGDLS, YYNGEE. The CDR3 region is CASSVGPSGEAEQFF. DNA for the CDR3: TGTGCCAGCAGCGTAGGTCCTAGCGGGGAGGCTGAGCAGTTCTTC. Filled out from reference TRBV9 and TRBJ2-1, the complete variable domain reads DSGVTQTPKHLITATGQRVTLRCSPRSGDLSVYWYQQSLDQGLQFLIQYYNGEERAKGNILERFSAQQFPDLHSELNLSSLELGDSALYFCASSVGPSGEAEQFFGPGTRLTVL.

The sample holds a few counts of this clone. CDR3 in amino acids: CASSSQQGIKEKLFF. CDR3 DNA sequence: TGTGCCAGCAGCTCACAACAGGGGATTAAGGAAAAACTGTTTTTT. The V gene is TRBV7-6, the J gene TRBJ1-4; 7 bases fit TRBD1. CDR3 size: 15 residues. The germline V gene encodes CDR1 SGHVS and CDR2 FNYEAQ. J was trimmed by 8 bases and V by 4 bases; bases with no gene match: 10.

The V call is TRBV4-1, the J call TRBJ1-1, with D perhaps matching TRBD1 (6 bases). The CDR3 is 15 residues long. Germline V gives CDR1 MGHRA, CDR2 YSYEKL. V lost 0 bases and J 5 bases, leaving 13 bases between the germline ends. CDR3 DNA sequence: TGCGCCAGCAGCCAAGATGGTACAGGGTGGACTGAAGCTTTCTTT. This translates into CASSQDGTGWTEAFF.

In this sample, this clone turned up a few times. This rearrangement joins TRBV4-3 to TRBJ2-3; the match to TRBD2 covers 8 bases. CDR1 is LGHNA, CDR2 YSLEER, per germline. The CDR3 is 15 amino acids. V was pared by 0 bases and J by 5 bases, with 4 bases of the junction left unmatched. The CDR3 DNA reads TGCGCCAGCAGCCAAGAACGGGGGGGCAGAGATACGCAGTATTTT. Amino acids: CASSQERGGRDTQYF.

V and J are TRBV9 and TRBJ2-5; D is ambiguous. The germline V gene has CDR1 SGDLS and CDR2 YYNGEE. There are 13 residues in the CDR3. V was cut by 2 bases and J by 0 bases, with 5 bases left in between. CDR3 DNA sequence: TGTGCCAGCAGCGTGGGCTACCAAGAGACCCAGTACTTC. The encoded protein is CASSVGYQETQYF. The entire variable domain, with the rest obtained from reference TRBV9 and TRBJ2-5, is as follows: DSGVTQTPKHLITATGQRVTLRCSPRSGDLSVYWYQQSLDQGLQFLIQYYNGEERAKGNILERFSAQQFPDLHSELNLSSLELGDSALYFCASSVGYQETQYFGPGTRLLVL.

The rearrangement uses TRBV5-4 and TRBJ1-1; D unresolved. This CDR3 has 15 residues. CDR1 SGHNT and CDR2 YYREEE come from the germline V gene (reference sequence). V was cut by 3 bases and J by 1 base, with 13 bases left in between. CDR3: CASSSGASANTEAFF. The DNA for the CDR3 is TGTGCCAGCAGCTCAGGCGCCAGTGCGAACACTGAAGCTTTCTTT.

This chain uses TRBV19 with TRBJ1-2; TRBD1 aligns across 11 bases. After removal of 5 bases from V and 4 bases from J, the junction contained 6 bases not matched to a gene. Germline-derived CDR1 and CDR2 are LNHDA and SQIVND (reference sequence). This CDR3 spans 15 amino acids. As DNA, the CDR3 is TGTGCCAGTAGTGCGGACAGGGGGCAGATCTATGGCTACACCTTC. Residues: CASSADRGQIYGYTF.

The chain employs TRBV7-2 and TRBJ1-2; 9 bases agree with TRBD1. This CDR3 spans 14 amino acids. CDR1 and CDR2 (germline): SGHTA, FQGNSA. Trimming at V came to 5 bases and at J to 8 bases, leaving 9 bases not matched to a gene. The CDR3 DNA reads TGTGCCAGCAGCCTAATGGGACAGGGTGGGGGCTACACCTTC. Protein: CASSLMGQGGGYTF.

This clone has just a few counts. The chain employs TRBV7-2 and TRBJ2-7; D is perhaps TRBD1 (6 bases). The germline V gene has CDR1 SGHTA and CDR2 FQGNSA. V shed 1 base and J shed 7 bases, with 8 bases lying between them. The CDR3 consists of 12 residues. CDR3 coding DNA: TGTGCCAGCAGCTTAGACAGGGCTGAGCAGTACTTC. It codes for CASSLDRAEQYF.

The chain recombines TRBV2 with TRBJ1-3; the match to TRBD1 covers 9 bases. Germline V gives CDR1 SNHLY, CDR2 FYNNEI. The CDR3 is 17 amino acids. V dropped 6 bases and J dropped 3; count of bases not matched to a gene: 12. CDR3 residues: CASRGGTGKDNGNTIYF. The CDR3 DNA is TGTGCCAGCAGGGGGGGGACAGGGAAGGATAATGGAAACACCATATATTTT.

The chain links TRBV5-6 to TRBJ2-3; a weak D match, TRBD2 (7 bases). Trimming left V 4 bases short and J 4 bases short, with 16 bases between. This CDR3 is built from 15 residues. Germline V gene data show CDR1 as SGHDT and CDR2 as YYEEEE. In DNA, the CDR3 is TGTGCCAGCAGCCAAGGGGGGGGGCGAGCAGATACGCAGTATTTT. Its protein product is CASSQGGGRADTQYF. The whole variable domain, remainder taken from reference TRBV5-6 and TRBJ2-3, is DAGVTQSPTHLIKTRGQQVTLRCSPKSGHDTVSWYQQALGQGPQFIFQYYEEEERQRGNFPDRFSGHQFPNYSSELNVNALLLGDSALYLCASSQGGGRADTQYFGPGTRLTVL.